These T cell receptor beta chains were read from a single sample in a study of cytomegalovirus exposure and HLA in healthy donors. TCRdb's table, derived via immunoSEQ multiplex PCR, lists solely in-frame clones and lacks some. The sample contains some 120,000 clones, 85% to 90% of which appear only once. The sample taken for sequencing was PBMCs. The source of these receptors is a woman between 18 and 29 years old in good health and CMV-seronegative. Each CDR3 is given with its conserved first and last residue. The order of the fields is V gene, J gene, D gene, clone size, CDR3 DNA, CDR3 protein. D genes are given only for firm matches. Clone size is given for some rows only: seen once, a few or many times, or a class if the clone is expanded.

v_gene: TRBV7-7
j_gene: TRBJ1-2
d_gene: -
abundance: -
CDR3nt: TGTGCTAGTCCCCTAGAGACTAACTATGGCTACACCTTC
CDR3aa: CASPLETNYGYTF

v_gene: TRBV2
j_gene: TRBJ1-5
d_gene: TRBD1
abundance: -
CDR3nt: TGTGCCAGCAGCCGGGACAGGGTGGGGAATCAGCCCCAGCATTTT
CDR3aa: CASSRDRVGNQPQHF

v_gene: TRBV10-3
j_gene: TRBJ2-2
d_gene: -
abundance: -
CDR3nt: TGTGCCATCAGTGAGTCGAAGGGGCACGGGGAGCTGTTTTTT
CDR3aa: CAISESKGHGELFF

v_gene: TRBV7-2
j_gene: TRBJ2-7
d_gene: TRBD2
abundance: once
CDR3nt: TGTGCCATAATACTAGCGGACTACGAGCAGTACTTC
CDR3aa: CAIILADYEQYF

v_gene: TRBV9
j_gene: TRBJ2-2
d_gene: TRBD2
abundance: once
CDR3nt: TGTGCCAGCAGCCGACGACTAGCGGGAGATCGCGGGGAGCTGTTTTTT
CDR3aa: CASSRRLAGDRGELFF

v_gene: TRBV30
j_gene: TRBJ2-5
d_gene: -
abundance: -
CDR3nt: TGTGCCTGGAGTGTCCGGCAGGGAGAGACCCAGTACTTC
CDR3aa: CAWSVRQGETQYF

v_gene: TRBV29-1
j_gene: TRBJ1-2
d_gene: TRBD1
abundance: -
CDR3nt: TGCAGCGTTGGGACAGGGATTAACTATGGCTACACCTTC
CDR3aa: CSVGTGINYGYTF

v_gene: TRBV28
j_gene: TRBJ2-7
d_gene: -
abundance: few
CDR3nt: TGTGCCAGCAGTTTGGTAAGGGGAGGCGAGCAGTACTTC
CDR3aa: CASSLVRGGEQYF

v_gene: TRBV5-1
j_gene: TRBJ2-7
d_gene: -
abundance: -
CDR3nt: TGCGCCAGCAGCCCGGGACATTCCTACGAGCAGTACTTC
CDR3aa: CASSPGHSYEQYF

v_gene: TRBV5-1
j_gene: TRBJ2-5
d_gene: -
abundance: -
CDR3nt: TGCGCCAGCAGCTTGGGGGCCAACCAAGAGACCCAGTACTTC
CDR3aa: CASSLGANQETQYF

v_gene: TRBV29-1
j_gene: TRBJ1-2
d_gene: -
abundance: -
CDR3nt: TGCAGCGTTAAACACAGGCTAGCTAACTATGGCTACACCTTC
CDR3aa: CSVKHRLANYGYTF

v_gene: TRBV18
j_gene: TRBJ1-5
d_gene: TRBD1
abundance: -
CDR3nt: TGTGCCAGCTCAGATGACAGGGATAGCAATCAGCCCCAGCATTTT
CDR3aa: CASSDDRDSNQPQHF

v_gene: TRBV4-1
j_gene: TRBJ1-3
d_gene: TRBD1
abundance: -
CDR3nt: TGCGCCAGCAGCCCTTTGACAGGGGGCTTGTCTGGAAACACCATATATTTT
CDR3aa: CASSPLTGGLSGNTIYF

v_gene: TRBV19
j_gene: TRBJ2-1
d_gene: -
abundance: once
CDR3nt: TGTGCCAGTAGTATTGGTCTAGAGGATGAGCAGTTCTTC
CDR3aa: CASSIGLEDEQFF

v_gene: TRBV30
j_gene: TRBJ1-4
d_gene: -
abundance: -
CDR3nt: TGTGCCTGGAGTGTAGGGGCGAATGAAAAACTGTTTTTT
CDR3aa: CAWSVGANEKLFF

v_gene: TRBV4-2
j_gene: TRBJ2-4
d_gene: -
abundance: -
CDR3nt: TGTGCCAGCAGCCAAGCAGGGTTTAGTGAAAACATTCAGTACTTC
CDR3aa: CASSQAGFSENIQYF

v_gene: TRBV28
j_gene: TRBJ2-1
d_gene: TRBD2
abundance: few
CDR3nt: TGTGCCAGCACGCCGTCCCTAACGGGAGGAAATGAGCAGTTCTTC
CDR3aa: CASTPSLTGGNEQFF

v_gene: TRBV5-1
j_gene: TRBJ2-1
d_gene: TRBD2
abundance: -
CDR3nt: TGCGCCAGCAGCTTGGTTCTAGCGGGCTCCTACAATGAGCAGTTCTTC
CDR3aa: CASSLVLAGSYNEQFF

v_gene: TRBV9
j_gene: TRBJ1-2
d_gene: TRBD1
abundance: -
CDR3nt: TGTGCCAGCAGCGGAACAGGGGACCCCTATGGCTACACCTTC
CDR3aa: CASSGTGDPYGYTF

v_gene: TRBV7-2
j_gene: TRBJ1-3
d_gene: -
abundance: -
CDR3nt: TGTGCCAGCAGCTCCGGGAAGGCTGGAAACACCATATATTTT
CDR3aa: CASSSGKAGNTIYF

v_gene: TRBV28
j_gene: TRBJ1-5
d_gene: TRBD1
abundance: -
CDR3nt: TGTGCCAGCAGTTTATCGACAGGGGGCGGGCAGCCCCAGCATTTT
CDR3aa: CASSLSTGGGQPQHF

v_gene: TRBV28
j_gene: TRBJ1-4
d_gene: TRBD1
abundance: -
CDR3nt: TGTGCCAGCACCTCACCGGGACAGAAGAATGAAAAACTGTTTTTT
CDR3aa: CASTSPGQKNEKLFF

v_gene: TRBV5-1
j_gene: TRBJ1-4
d_gene: TRBD1
abundance: -
CDR3nt: TGCGCCAGCAGCACAGGGACAGAAAATGAAAAACTGTTTTTT
CDR3aa: CASSTGTENEKLFF

v_gene: TRBV28
j_gene: TRBJ2-3
d_gene: -
abundance: -
CDR3nt: TGTGCCAGCAGTTATTTAGCGGAAAGCACAGATACGCAGTATTTT
CDR3aa: CASSYLAESTDTQYF

v_gene: TRBV7-2
j_gene: TRBJ2-7
d_gene: TRBD2
abundance: -
CDR3nt: TGTGCCAGCAGCCAAAGCGGGAGGGAGCAGTACGAGCAGTACTTC
CDR3aa: CASSQSGREQYEQYF

v_gene: TRBV9
j_gene: TRBJ1-3
d_gene: -
abundance: -
CDR3nt: TGTGCCAGCAGCGGGTCAACAGGAAACACCATATATTTT
CDR3aa: CASSGSTGNTIYF

v_gene: TRBV9
j_gene: TRBJ1-2
d_gene: -
abundance: -
CDR3nt: TGTGCCAGCACCGAAGGGGGTAACCCAGACTATGGCTACACCTTC
CDR3aa: CASTEGGNPDYGYTF

v_gene: TRBV19
j_gene: TRBJ2-7
d_gene: TRBD2
abundance: -
CDR3nt: TGTGCCAGTAGTATCGCGACTAGCGGGGGGCCTTACGAGCAGTACTTC
CDR3aa: CASSIATSGGPYEQYF

v_gene: TRBV2
j_gene: TRBJ2-7
d_gene: -
abundance: -
CDR3nt: TGTGCCAGCAGAGTCCCAGCAGGGGACGGTCTATGGGAAACCTACGAGCAGTACTTC
CDR3aa: CASRVPAGDGLWETYEQYF

v_gene: TRBV27
j_gene: TRBJ2-1
d_gene: -
abundance: -
CDR3nt: TGTGCCAGCAGTTTATCGTTCCCAAATGAGCAGTTCTTC
CDR3aa: CASSLSFPNEQFF

v_gene: TRBV20-1
j_gene: TRBJ2-3
d_gene: -
abundance: once
CDR3nt: TGCAGTGCTAGAAGGGACTCTACGCAATATTTT
CDR3aa: CSARRDSTQYF

v_gene: TRBV29-1
j_gene: TRBJ2-7
d_gene: -
abundance: -
CDR3nt: TGCAGCGTTGTAACTCGCGAGTCCTACGAGCAGTACTTC
CDR3aa: CSVVTRESYEQYF

v_gene: TRBV2
j_gene: TRBJ2-1
d_gene: TRBD2
abundance: -
CDR3nt: TGTGCCAGCAGTTTCTCTAGCGGGGGGCCCTACAATGAGCAGTTCTTC
CDR3aa: CASSFSSGGPYNEQFF

v_gene: TRBV30
j_gene: TRBJ1-5
d_gene: -
abundance: -
CDR3nt: TGTGCCTACACACAGGAGTTGAATCAGCCCCAGCATTTT
CDR3aa: CAYTQELNQPQHF

v_gene: TRBV6-5
j_gene: TRBJ1-1
d_gene: -
abundance: once
CDR3nt: TGTGCCAGCAGGATGGGCCCTGAAGCTTTCTTT
CDR3aa: CASRMGPEAFF

v_gene: TRBV28
j_gene: TRBJ2-1
d_gene: -
abundance: -
CDR3nt: TGTGCCAGCAGTTCCCGCTCGGCCCGGAGCTCCTACAATGAGCAGTTCTTC
CDR3aa: CASSSRSARSSYNEQFF

v_gene: TRBV7-2
j_gene: TRBJ2-7
d_gene: TRBD2
abundance: few
CDR3nt: TGTGCCAGCAGAGTTTTAGCGGGATCAGTGCAGTACTTC
CDR3aa: CASRVLAGSVQYF

v_gene: TRBV30
j_gene: TRBJ1-2
d_gene: TRBD1
abundance: -
CDR3nt: TGTGCCTGGAGAACATACAGGGGAAATAACTATGGCTACACCTTC
CDR3aa: CAWRTYRGNNYGYTF

v_gene: TRBV5-1
j_gene: TRBJ2-1
d_gene: TRBD2
abundance: -
CDR3nt: TGCGCCAGCAACTGGGGACTAGCGGGACCACATGAGCAGTTCTTC
CDR3aa: CASNWGLAGPHEQFF

v_gene: TRBV2
j_gene: TRBJ2-3
d_gene: -
abundance: -
CDR3nt: TGTGCCAGCAACATAGGGGGGGGCTATTGGTCCACAGATACGCAGTATTTT
CDR3aa: CASNIGGGYWSTDTQYF

v_gene: TRBV11-1
j_gene: TRBJ2-3
d_gene: TRBD2
abundance: -
CDR3nt: TGTGCCAGCAGCTTAGAGCGACTAGCGGGAGGAACAGATACGCAGTATTTT
CDR3aa: CASSLERLAGGTDTQYF

v_gene: TRBV7-2
j_gene: TRBJ2-1
d_gene: TRBD2
abundance: -
CDR3nt: TGTGCCAGCAGCCTTAGCGGGTCCGACTACAATGAGCAGTTCTTC
CDR3aa: CASSLSGSDYNEQFF

v_gene: TRBV28
j_gene: TRBJ1-5
d_gene: -
abundance: many
CDR3nt: TGTGCCAGCAGTTTGAGCAGGGTTCGGAAAGGGGGCAATCAGCCCCAGCATTTT
CDR3aa: CASSLSRVRKGGNQPQHF

v_gene: TRBV5-1
j_gene: TRBJ2-1
d_gene: TRBD2
abundance: -
CDR3nt: TGCGCCAGCAATCCCGGAGGTCCGGGAGGGGAGCAGTTCTTC
CDR3aa: CASNPGGPGGEQFF

v_gene: TRBV5-1
j_gene: TRBJ2-1
d_gene: -
abundance: -
CDR3nt: TGCGCCAGCAGCTTGGAGTCCTCTAGCCTGGCCTACAATGAGCAGTTCTTC
CDR3aa: CASSLESSSLAYNEQFF

v_gene: TRBV5-4
j_gene: TRBJ2-5
d_gene: TRBD2
abundance: once
CDR3nt: TGTGCCAGCAGCTGGGGCGGGGGAGCCCCCCGGGCCCAGTACTTC
CDR3aa: CASSWGGGAPRAQYF

v_gene: TRBV6-5
j_gene: TRBJ2-1
d_gene: -
abundance: -
CDR3nt: TGTGCCAGCAGCCAAACAGGGAACGGTGAGCAGTTCTTC
CDR3aa: CASSQTGNGEQFF

v_gene: TRBV19
j_gene: TRBJ1-2
d_gene: -
abundance: -
CDR3nt: TGTGCCAGTAGTGAACGGACAGTCCTCTATGGCTACACCTTC
CDR3aa: CASSERTVLYGYTF